The clone carrying this T cell receptor (beta chain) was detected ten times or more. V was clipped by 6 bases and J by 6 bases, with 18 bases between them. The germline gives CDR1 MDHEN, CDR2 SYDVKM. The CDR3 covers 15 residues. The data are from a study of early T cells in non-severe SARS-CoV-2 infection. Study-wide context: Sequenced bulk RNA came from whole blood that was unsorted, and chains were unpaired.

Individual cDNA molecules received unique molecular identifiers during library preparation. In TCRdb, the 5' RACE reads were re-called with MiXCR into one record per CDR3 protein. The sample includes roughly 80,000 distinct CDR3 sequences, 5% to 6.5% of them seen just once. The sample comprised whole blood. The chain carries TRBV28 and TRBJ2-1; perhaps D is TRBD1 or TRBD2 (5 bases each). The clonotype was recovered from an adult who was a healthcare worker with PCR-confirmed SARS-CoV-2 infection or an uninfected control (not recorded which). The CDR3 region is CASSYQAQGVNEQFF. CDR3 sequence (DNA): TGTGCCAGCAGCTACCAGGCCCAGGGAGTCAATGAGCAGTTCTTC.